These 13 T cell receptor beta chains were sequenced from one sample in a study of T cells in Graves' hyperthyroidism and ophthalmopathy. RNA transcripts yielded amplified TCR beta CDR3 regions. The TCR CDR3 was amplified in a first-round RT-PCR using the HTBI primer set. Using its own MiXCR run on the multiplex PCR reads, TCRdb lists one record per CDR3 protein. The table includes about 270,000 distinct CDR3 sequences, about 20% detected once. What was sequenced was blood. The receptors originated from a young man with Graves' ophthalmopathy.

Worth noting for this clonotype: Just one base apart from a much larger clone, this may be a read error. The chain has TRBV11-3 and TRBJ2-1; the match to TRBD2 covers 8 bases. This CDR3 is 14 amino acids long. Germline trimming cut 6 bases from V and 8 bases from J; bases unmatched to any gene: 9. Germline V gene sequence: CDR1 SGHNT, CDR2 YENEEA. This CDR3 is CASSFAGTRYEQFF. CDR3 coding DNA: TGTGCCAGCAGTTTTGCCGGGACTAGGTATGAGCAGTTCTTC.

This clonotype has just a few counts. The junction departs from the called germline gene at one end, perhaps through a read error. This rearrangement joins TRBV30 to TRBJ1-5; maybe TRBD1 (5 bases). Per the germline V gene, CDR1 is GTSNPN and CDR2 is SVGIG (reference sequence). This CDR3 is 15 amino acids long. This CDR3 reads CAWGVPGLSNQPQHF. CDR3 DNA: TGTGCCTGGGGTGTTCCGGGACTTAGCAATCAGCCCCAGCATTTT.

This clonotype has ten or more counts. The rearrangement joins TRBV3-1 to TRBJ1-2, with D unresolved. Per germline, CDR1 LGHDT and CDR2 YNNKEL (reference sequence). The ends were cut back, 2 bases at V and 4 bases at J, with 11 bases in the middle. The CDR3 totals 14 residues. CDR3 sequence: CASSQRRGSYGYTF. DNA of the CDR3: TGTGCCAGCAGCCAAAGAAGAGGGAGCTATGGCTACACCTTC.

V usage is TRBV7-9 and J usage is TRBJ1-6; the match to TRBD1 covers 9 bases. V lost 7 bases to trimming and J lost 7 bases; unmatched junction nucleotides: 5. The CDR3 has 14 amino acids. In germline, CDR1 is SEHNR, CDR2 FQNEAQ (reference sequence). The CDR3 is CASNRQGDNSPLHF. The DNA of the CDR3 is TGTGCCAGCAACCGACAGGGGGACAATTCACCCCTCCACTTT.

This clonotype has a handful of counts. This chain joins TRBV20-1 and TRBJ2-1; no clear D. From germline, CDR1 is DFQATT and CDR2 SNEGSKA (reference sequence). V was cut by 5 bases and J by 1 base, with 15 bases left in between. The CDR3 has 15 amino acids. This chain's CDR3 is CSAQRPRLSYNEQFF. As DNA, the CDR3 is TGCAGTGCTCAACGGCCTAGGTTATCCTACAATGAGCAGTTCTTC.

There are a few counts of this clonotype. The chain recombines TRBV4-2 with TRBJ1-5; possible D gene TRBD1, 6 bases. The CDR3 is 15 residues long. Trimming took 0 bases from V and 3 from J, leaving 9 bases between them. Germline loops: CDR1 LGHNA, CDR2 YNFKEQ. CDR3 residues: CASSQEDRINQPQHF. CDR3 bases: TGTGCCAGCAGCCAAGAAGACAGGATCAATCAGCCCCAGCATTTT.

This rearrangement joins TRBV12-3 or TRBV12-4 to TRBJ2-3, with 10 bases identical to TRBD1. V gave up 4 bases and J gave up 4 bases; unmatched junction bases: 5. The CDR3 consists of 15 residues. The chain's CDR3 is CASSSRTGGSDTQYF. The CDR3 nucleotides are TGTGCCAGCAGTTCGCGGACAGGGGGATCAGATACGCAGTATTTT.

This clonotype was recorded a few times. This rearrangement joins TRBV30 to TRBJ2-1; no clear D gene. Germline V gene lookup returns CDR1 GTSNPN and CDR2 SVGIG (reference sequence). Between the trimmed V and J ends, which lost 3 bases and 12 bases, there was a span of 12 bases. The length of the CDR3 is 11 residues. CDR3 amino acids: CAWRTRVGQFF. The CDR3 nucleotides are TGTGCCTGGAGAACCCGGGTCGGGCAGTTCTTC.

Remarks on this clonotype: At one of its ends the junction is not consistent with the germline gene, which may arise from a read error. The V gene is TRBV18, the J gene TRBJ1-6, with 9 bases lining up with TRBD1. The CDR3 sequence is 15 residues long. The V gene's germline CDR1 is KGHSH and CDR2 LQKENI. The CDR3 region is CVSSDLDRGASPLHF. Written as DNA, the CDR3 is TGTGTCAGCTCGGACCTGGACAGGGGAGCTTCACCCCTCCACTTT.

Many counts were recorded for this clonotype. CDR3 DNA sequence: TGTGCCAGCAGCCAACGGGCAGTCAGCTCTGGGGCCAACGTCCTGACTTTC. Its protein product is CASSQRAVSSGANVLTF. The V and J genes are TRBV11-2 and TRBJ2-6, with D hard to call. This CDR3 is 17 amino acids long. Per germline, CDR1 SGHAT and CDR2 FQNNGV. V lost 5 bases and J 0 bases, leaving 14 bases between the germline ends.

This clonotype was recorded a few times. CDR3 loop: CATSARFAVSSYNEQFF. The CDR3 DNA reads TGTGCCACCAGTGCCCGCTTTGCGGTGAGCTCCTACAATGAGCAGTTCTTC. The chain recombines TRBV24-1 with TRBJ2-1; D not certain. Germline assignment: CDR1 KGHDR and CDR2 SFDVKD. This CDR3 has 17 amino acids. V gave up 5 bases and J gave up 0 bases, with 16 bases separating them.

There are a few counts of this clonotype. The chain uses TRBV7-3 and TRBJ2-7; 8 positions agree with TRBD1. This CDR3 is built from 17 residues. Germline lookup yields CDR1 SGHTA and CDR2 FQGTGA. Trimming took 4 bases from V and 7 from J; bases not matched to a gene: 18. The CDR3 DNA sequence: TGTGCCAGCAGCTCAGGAATTCCGGGACAGGCGACGTCGGAGCAGTACTTC. Amino acids: CASSSGIPGQATSEQYF.

This clonotype occurred many times. The gene calls are TRBV12-3 or TRBV12-4 and TRBJ2-1; 12 bases align to TRBD2. This CDR3 spans 16 amino acids. Trimming removed 7 bases from V and 5 bases from J; junction bases left unmatched: 9. CDR3 DNA sequence: TGTGCCAGCACCGTACTAGCGGGAGGCCTTGACAATGAGCAGTTCTTC. The encoded protein is CASTVLAGGLDNEQFF.